The source of this T cell receptor beta chain is a study of cytomegalovirus exposure and HLA in healthy donors (dated by TCRdb to the late 2010s). As for the study more broadly: An earlier analysis of more than 550 of the donors reported approximately 300 Gb of sequence data and 95 million to 130 million unique TCR beta sequences obtained from around 170 million T cells. The study profiled the T cell repertoires of hundreds of subjects by immunosequencing and related them to cytomegalovirus serostatus. The number of typed donors differed by locus: roughly 629-640 for A, B, C, DRB1 and DQB1; 500 to 550 for DQA1; roughly 600 for DPA1; and approximately 450 for DPB1. Every repertoire in the discovery cohort had been generated on one and the same sequencing platform. An early release covering just under 650 HLA-typed donors comprised about 300 gigabases of sequencing data and roughly 85 million unique TCR sequences. A later genetic analysis used genome-wide SNP genotypes for about 55% of the 666 donors, treating that subset as a discovery cohort. The study aimed to test whether signatures of past pathogen exposure could be identified by cataloging public T cell receptors. An earlier analysis of roughly 580 of the donors used high-throughput TCR beta sequencing to judge whether each TCR beta V gene segment behaved as functional or pseudogenic. Class I and class II HLA loci were covered by the typing at four-digit resolution. To study patterns of TCR occurrence, a later analysis re-analyzed previously published TCR beta repertoires from around 660 donors and added high-resolution HLA genotyping. Among some 400 genotyped donors of the cohort, an average of approximately 230,000 unique TCR beta nucleotide sequences were sequenced per donor, roughly 20% of them non-productive. The study combined high-throughput TCR immunosequencing, statistical association of individual TCRs with disease status, and machine learning to predict cytomegalovirus infection status. Besides the first cohort of roughly 640 subjects, a separate validation cohort made up of over a hundred different subjects was used. Rather than using new phenotypic data, the later analysis identified candidate immune exposures from TCR beta sequences and from how often those sequences occurred across donors. The genetic ancestry cluster associated with self-reported Caucasian donors included around four fifths of the roughly 400 genotyped donors. Four or five DR-DQ haplotypes were handled as single units for association and clustering, since linkage in the cohort was strong. Alongside the repertoire data, information on donor age, sex, ethnicity and CMV serostatus was compiled. Results and caveats for the whole study, not just this receptor: In both the original and validation cohorts, the classifier was reported to diagnose cytomegalovirus status with high specificity and sensitivity. According to a later analysis, most CMV-associated TCR beta chains appeared to be HLA-restricted, and the HLA associations seemed to be driven largely by CMV exposure. In vitro tests confirmed that three of the cytomegalovirus-associated TCR beta chains recognize cytomegalovirus antigens. A cluster of highly shared sequence variants was judged likely to be a technical artifact of the sequencing pipeline. It was suggested by the authors that the approach could potentially be generalized to other disease states and immunological phenotypes. A further reported finding was that TCR beta sequences accurately predicted the HLA-A and HLA-B alleles for most subjects in the first cohort. Several of the top co-occurrence clusters appeared to be linked to parvovirus B19, influenza, CMV and Epstein-Barr virus, according to a later analysis. In a later genetic analysis, a missense DCLRE1C variant was associated with V-gene and J-gene trimming of TCR beta chains, and the association was replicated in an independent cohort. In the study, approximately 150 TCR beta chains were listed as associated with cytomegalovirus. Most TCR sequences were observed very rarely across donors, whereas some public TCRs were present in many individuals. The 87-base-pair reads could not distinguish some IMGT-functional V segments, including TRBV6-2 and TRBV6-3, so those segments were excluded. In a later analysis, HLA-associated TCR beta chains showed more clonal expansion and lower generation probabilities than non-associated chains that were equally common. A later analysis found that TCR association rates varied across HLA loci, with DRB1 alleles showing the most associated TCRs and HLA-C alleles the fewest. According to a later genetic analysis, donors in an Asian-associated ancestry cluster had fewer N-insertions in productive TCRs than the approximately 650-donor mean. The cohort was sequenced for TCR beta chains only, and without alpha or paired-chain data the features that could be detected were limited. Because counts were too low, around 18 rarely observed V segments, including chromosome 9 orphons, were left out of the earlier analysis of 587 of the donors. In a later analysis, more than 15,000 TCR beta sequences were associated with specific HLA alleles at a false discovery rate of 0.05. Assigning TCR associations to individual alleles was difficult when HLA alleles, especially DR and DQ, strongly co-occurred. Correlated functional status among segregating V segments might be attributable to linkage disequilibrium, but an unknown experimental factor could not be ruled out. Roughly uniform sequencing depth across donors was assumed in presence/absence analyses, although this assumption may not hold. In an earlier analysis of approximately 590 of the donors, most TCR beta V segments appeared in productive rearrangements about 87% or about 30% of the time, broadly matching IMGT annotations. Because HLA typing was unavailable for some donors at each locus, only the typed subset was used in association tests. Immune exposure information for the cohort was limited to CMV serostatus.

Libraries were constructed by the immunoSEQ multiplex PCR assay. The multiplex PCR relied on a mix of 60 forward primers for TCR Vbeta segments and 13 reverse primers for TCR Jbeta segments. The CDR3 region of rearranged TCR beta genes was amplified from genomic DNA with a multiplex PCR assay. On the Illumina HiSeq System, the amplified TCR beta libraries were sequenced as 87-base-pair reads. The original pipeline was this. A later analysis tallied approximately 87 million unique TCR beta chains across the 666 repertoires, and about 10 million of those chains were shared by two or more donors. Raw reads were error-corrected and collapsed into unique sequences with a nearest-neighbor algorithm that merged closely related sequences to remove PCR and sequencing errors. V, D and J gene segments were assigned by aligning CDR3 sequences to IMGT reference sequences. For a sequence to be retained, a match of at least six nucleotides was required to both a V gene segment and a J gene segment. Rearrangements were classified as productive when the CDR3 lacked stop codons and remained in frame with V and J, and all other rearrangements were classified as non-productive. CDR3 was defined by IMGT convention, running from the second conserved V-encoded cysteine to the conserved J-encoded phenylalanine. Sequences without an unambiguous match to a single V gene segment were excluded from the earlier analysis of 450 to 650 of the donors. In an earlier analysis of several hundred of the donors, V segments were called functional above 56.7% productive rearrangements and were called segregating when the between-donor standard deviation exceeded 5%. A statistical classification framework was built to diagnose cytomegalovirus status from the catalog of TCR beta chain sequences. In a later analysis, TCR nucleotide sequences were compared against IMGT/GENE-DB human TR gene sequences so that V and J genes could be assigned. In a later analysis, CDR3 sequences and most-parsimonious VDJ recombination scenarios were assigned using the TCRdist pipeline. In a later analysis, each TCR beta chain was defined by its CDR3 amino acid sequence together with its V-gene family, and reads lacking a unique V-gene family were excluded. As a way to deal with suspected cross-contamination and a sequencing artifact, a later analysis dropped approximately 590 nucleotide sequences that were highly shared and had low generation probability. In a later analysis, a clonal expansion index for each public chain was calculated from normalized within-repertoire ranks of inferred template counts. In a later analysis, generation probabilities were computed with a VDJ recombination model fitted to out-of-frame rearrangements, and the resulting probabilities were checked against IGoR. In a later analysis, hypergeometric tests were used to score TCR-TCR, TCR-HLA and TCR-CMV co-occurrence, with a repertoire-size bias correction applied to TCR pairs. To estimate false discovery rates, a later analysis permuted the HLA or CMV assignments 20 times. In a later analysis, co-occurring TCRs were grouped using DBSCAN, and TCRdist sequence similarity was added for clustering within HLA-allele-positive subsets. Repertoires with fewer than 30,000 or more than 120,000 public chains, plus five repertoires with anomalous nucleotide sharing, were excluded from co-occurrence clustering. The table comes from immuneACCESS by way of TCRdb, which keeps in-frame sequences with V and J called. Part of the clones is missing from these tables; in studies checked, under half for an unresolved V gene and the rest for unknown reasons. V and J calls and clone size are those listed in that table; D and trimming were worked out from the DNA. In all, the sample holds fewer than 200,000 clones, and about 75% of those were seen once. The ten largest clonotypes hold roughly 2% of the sample.

As to this clone: Its antigen is unknown. The record has no base qualities; no much larger clone is one base away.

Its CDR3 holds 14 amino acids, cysteine through phenylalanine. Just the 42-base CDR3 DNA is kept, in frame starting at base 1. Trimming takes 3 bases off V and 5 bases off J; junction bases not matched to a gene: 3. Sequences SNHLY (CDR1) and FYNNEI (CDR2) are obtained from the germline V gene. The cohort was made up of 650 to 700 healthy bone marrow donors. At the time of sampling, all cohort members were nominally healthy, though unrecorded immune exposures were likely present. The donor was CMV seronegative and belonged to the group of 352 seronegative cohort members. A peripheral blood sample was provided by each donor, and peripheral blood mononuclear cells were used for TCR beta sequencing. The Qiagen DNeasy Blood Extraction Kit was used to extract genomic DNA from the blood cell samples.

In this chain, TRBV2 is recombined with TRBJ1-2; TRBD1 lines up with 10 middle nucleotides. Specimen: PBMCs. The sequence was collected from a female donor in good health and CMV-seronegative. The DNA reads TGTGCCAGCAGTGATAGGGACAGGGGTTATGGCTACACCTTC. Its amino acids are CASSDRDRGYGYTF.